What follows describes a single T cell receptor (beta chain). This clone was seen more than once but under ten times. The target of this receptor is not known. No base quality values were provided; no much bigger clone lies one nucleotide off. The data belong to a study of cytomegalovirus exposure and HLA in healthy donors (TCRdb year 2017). Study-wide context: According to an earlier analysis of 450 to 650 of the donors, about 180 million T cells yielded 117 million unique TCR beta sequences and around 300 Gb of sequence data. All discovery cohort repertoires had been generated using a single sequencing platform. Among under 450 genotyped donors of the cohort, an average of about 240,000 unique TCR beta nucleotide sequences were sequenced per donor, around 18% of them non-productive. Donor age, sex, ethnicity and CMV serostatus were compiled together with the repertoire data. Five DR-DQ haplotypes were treated as single units for association and clustering because of strong linkage in the cohort. Roughly 310 gigabases of sequencing data and approximately 93 million unique TCR sequences were included in an early release covering about 700 HLA-typed donors. In the later analysis, no new phenotypic data were used to find candidate immune exposures; instead, reliance was placed on TCR beta sequences and their occurrence across donors. In an earlier analysis of around 540 of the donors, high-throughput TCR beta sequencing was used to judge whether each TCR beta V gene segment behaved as functional or pseudogenic. Along with the 666-subject first cohort, a separate validation cohort of over a hundred different subjects was used. A later genetic analysis took genome-wide SNP genotypes for about 60% of the roughly 670 donors and used that subset as a discovery cohort. The T cell repertoires of 670 or so subjects were profiled by immunosequencing and related to cytomegalovirus serostatus. Class I and class II HLA loci were covered by the typing at four-digit resolution. A later analysis re-examined previously published TCR beta repertoires from more than 550 donors and added high-resolution HLA genotyping to investigate patterns of TCR occurrence. Among the roughly 380 genotyped donors, about 85% belonged to the genetic ancestry cluster associated with self-reported Caucasian donors. The aim of the study was to test whether cataloging public T cell receptors could identify signatures of past pathogen exposure. Typing coverage differed by locus: A, B, C, DRB1 and DQB1 were typed in roughly 620-640 donors, DQA1 in 522, DPA1 in some 610, and DPB1 in 472. To predict cytomegalovirus infection status, the study brought together high-throughput TCR immunosequencing, statistical association of individual TCRs with disease status, and machine learning.

Library construction relied on the immunoSEQ multiplex PCR assay. For the multiplex PCR, a mixture combining 60 forward primers for TCR Vbeta segments and 13 reverse primers for TCR Jbeta segments was used. The CDR3 region of rearranged TCR beta genes was amplified from genomic DNA by a multiplex PCR assay. Amplified TCR beta libraries were sequenced as 87-base-pair reads on the Illumina HiSeq System. In the source study's methods: In a later analysis, about 80 million unique TCR beta chains were counted across the roughly 700 repertoires, and approximately 11 million of these chains were shared by at least two donors. A nearest-neighbor algorithm error-corrected the raw reads and collapsed the reads into unique sequences, merging closely related sequences to remove PCR and sequencing errors. V, D and J gene segments were assigned by aligning CDR3 sequences to IMGT reference sequences. Each retained sequence needed at least a six-nucleotide match to both a V gene segment and a J gene segment. Rearrangements were classified as productive when the CDR3 lacked stop codons and remained in frame with V and J, and all other rearrangements were classified as non-productive. CDR3 was defined by IMGT convention, running from the second conserved V-encoded cysteine to the conserved J-encoded phenylalanine. In an earlier analysis of more than 550 of the donors, sequences lacking an unambiguous match to a single V gene segment were excluded. In an earlier analysis of 450 to 750 of the donors, a V segment was called functional when productive rearrangements were above 56.7%, and segregating when the standard deviation between donors exceeded 5%. To diagnose cytomegalovirus status from the catalog of TCR beta chain sequences, a statistical classification framework was built. V and J gene assignment, in a later analysis, came from comparing TCR nucleotide sequences with IMGT/GENE-DB human TR gene sequences. A later analysis assigned CDR3 sequences and most-parsimonious VDJ recombination scenarios with the TCRdist pipeline. In a later analysis, every TCR beta chain was defined by the combination of its CDR3 amino acid sequence and its V-gene family, and reads without a unique V-gene family were dropped. To address suspected cross-contamination and a sequencing artifact, a later analysis removed around 600 highly shared, low-generation-probability nucleotide sequences. A later analysis calculated a clonal expansion index for each public chain from normalized within-repertoire ranks of inferred template counts. In a later analysis, generation probabilities were computed using a VDJ recombination model fitted to out-of-frame rearrangements, and the results were checked against IGoR. In a later analysis, TCR-TCR, TCR-HLA and TCR-CMV co-occurrence was scored with hypergeometric tests, and a repertoire-size bias correction was applied to TCR pairs. False discovery rates were estimated in a later analysis by permuting HLA or CMV assignments 20 times. In a later analysis, co-occurring TCRs were grouped with DBSCAN, and TCRdist sequence similarity was added when clustering was performed within HLA-allele-positive subsets. Repertoires with fewer than 30,000 or more than 120,000 public chains, plus five repertoires with anomalous nucleotide sharing, were excluded from co-occurrence clustering. TCRdb took over this immuneACCESS table, retaining in-frame rearrangements with V and J assigned. Such tables are incomplete; in checked studies, under half of the missing clones stem from an unresolved V gene, and the remainder is unexplained. D and trimming come from the DNA, and the V and J calls and clone size come from that table. The sample records 150,000 to 200,000 clones, 70% to 90% of which are singletons. The ten largest clones add up to around 1.9% of the sample.

The cohort comprised hundreds of healthy bone marrow donors. All cohort members were sampled while nominally healthy, although unrecorded immune exposures were likely present. The donor tested CMV seropositive and was one of the 289 seropositive cohort members. Each donor provided a peripheral blood sample, and peripheral blood mononuclear cells were used for TCR beta sequencing. The Qiagen DNeasy Blood Extraction Kit was used to extract genomic DNA from the blood cell samples. From V the trimming removes 0 bases and from J it removes 2 bases, while the gene matches leave 4 bases of the junction unaccounted for. The CDR3 goes from the cysteine to the phenylalanine over 17 residues. Of all the DNA, just the CDR3 is kept, 51 bases in frame from base 1. Taken from the germline V gene, the CDR1 and CDR2 loops are SGDLS and YYNGEE. Broad study findings and their caveats: Assigning TCR associations to individual alleles was difficult when HLA alleles, especially DR and DQ, strongly co-occurred. According to a later analysis, parvovirus B19, influenza, CMV and Epstein-Barr virus appeared linked to several top co-occurrence clusters. Broadly in line with IMGT annotations, most TCR beta V segments showed up in productive rearrangements about 87% or about 30% of the time in an earlier analysis of 450 to 600 of the donors. Because the 87-base-pair reads could not distinguish some IMGT-functional V segments, including TRBV6-2 and TRBV6-3, those segments were excluded. Immune exposure information for the cohort was limited to CMV serostatus. A later analysis found that TCR association rates varied across HLA loci, with DRB1 alleles showing the most associated TCRs and HLA-C alleles the fewest. A further reported finding was that TCR beta sequences accurately predicted the HLA-A and HLA-B alleles for most subjects in the first cohort. Most CMV-associated TCR beta chains appeared to be HLA-restricted in a later analysis, and the HLA associations seemed to be driven largely by CMV exposure. In a later analysis, 16,951 TCR beta sequences were associated with specific HLA alleles at a false discovery rate of 0.05. According to a later genetic analysis, donors in an Asian-associated ancestry cluster had fewer N-insertions in productive TCRs than the approximately 610-donor mean. Because counts were too low, roughly 16 rarely observed V segments, including chromosome 9 orphons, were excluded from the earlier analysis of fewer than 650 of the donors. Roughly uniform sequencing depth across donors was assumed in presence/absence analyses, although this assumption may not hold. A cluster of highly shared sequence variants was judged likely to be a technical artifact of the sequencing pipeline. In both the original and validation cohorts, the classifier was reported to diagnose cytomegalovirus status with high specificity and sensitivity. Because HLA typing was unavailable for some donors at each locus, only the typed subset was used in association tests. The authors suggested that the approach could potentially be extended to other disease states and immunological phenotypes. The study gave a list of 150 to 200 TCR beta chains associated with cytomegalovirus. Across donors, most TCR sequences were observed very rarely, whereas some public TCRs were present in many individuals. In a later analysis, HLA-associated TCR beta chains were found to be more clonally expanded and to have lower generation probabilities than equally common non-associated chains. The cohort was sequenced for TCR beta chains only, and without alpha or paired-chain data the features that could be detected were limited. In vitro tests confirmed that three of the cytomegalovirus-associated TCR beta chains recognize cytomegalovirus antigens. A later genetic analysis associated a missense DCLRE1C variant with V-gene and J-gene trimming of TCR beta chains, and an independent cohort replicated the association. Linkage disequilibrium might explain the correlated functional status among segregating V segments, but an unknown experimental factor could not be ruled out.

The source of this sequence is a woman aged 18-35 years in good health and CMV-seropositive. The sample was PBMCs. This receptor chain uses TRBV9 and TRBJ2-3; the central 12 bases match TRBD2. The encoded CDR3 is CASSVVTSGGFTDTQYF. The nucleotide sequence reads as follows: TGTGCCAGCAGCGTAGTAACTAGCGGGGGGTTCACAGATACGCAGTATTTT. This CDR3, with the reference TRBV9 and TRBJ2-3 proteins standing in past its ends, gives the full variable domain DSGVTQTPKHLITATGQRVTLRCSPRSGDLSVYWYQQSLDQGLQFLIQYYNGEERAKGNILERFSAQQFPDLHSELNLSSLELGDSALYFCASSVVTSGGFTDTQYFGPGTRLTVL.